These 22 T cell receptor beta chains came from one sample sequenced in a study of blood T cell repertoires in COVID-19 (dated by TCRdb to the early 2020s). The library was built by means of the immunoSEQ multiplex PCR assay. Held by TCRdb, this immuneACCESS table contains in-frame sequences only and omits some clones. Under half of the omission traces to an unresolved V gene where checked; the cause of the rest is unknown. In this sample the table shows about 270,000 clones, about four fifths of which occur a single time. Of the sample, around 3.2% is held by the ten largest clones. The specimen was peripheral blood. These receptor sequences come from a woman aged 60-70 years with active or convalescent COVID-19.

There are a few counts of this clone. The genes are TRBV30 and TRBJ1-1; 7 positions match TRBD1. This CDR3 is built from 13 residues. The germline V gene encodes CDR1 GTSNPN and CDR2 SVGIG (reference sequence). V lost 3 bases, J lost 3 bases, and 4 bases stayed unmatched. CDR3 nucleotides: TGTGCCTGGAGGTTTACAGGGGACACTGAAGCTTTCTTT. Encoded protein: CAWRFTGDTEAFF.

The chain uses TRBV13 and TRBJ2-6; 7 nucleotides line up with TRBD1. V was pared by 5 bases and J by 0 bases, with 4 bases of the junction left unmatched. CDR1 is PRHDT, CDR2 FYEKMQ, per germline (reference sequence). The CDR3 is 16 residues long. Written as DNA, the CDR3 is TGTGCCAGCAGCCACGACAGGGACTCTGGGGCCAACGTCCTGACTTTC. It specifies CASSHDRDSGANVLTF. Complete variable domain (other parts from reference TRBV13 and TRBJ2-6): AAGVIQSPRHLIKEKRETATLKCYPIPRHDTVYWYQQGPGQDPQFLISFYEKMQSDKGSIPDRFSAQQFSDYHSELNMSSLELGDSALYFCASSHDRDSGANVLTFGAGSRLTVL.

This rearrangement joins TRBV28 to TRBJ1-1, with a weak D call TRBD1 (5 bases). V was clipped by 1 base and J by 6 bases, with 12 bases between them. The CDR3 runs to 14 residues. The germline CDR1 and CDR2 sequences are MDHEN and SYDVKM. This chain's CDR3 is CASSLSRVVAEAFF. The DNA for the CDR3 is TGTGCCAGCAGTTTATCCAGGGTGGTGGCTGAAGCTTTCTTT.

The chain recombines TRBV7-9 with TRBJ2-1; 10 nucleotides align to TRBD1. This CDR3 comprises 18 residues. The germline gives CDR1 SEHNR, CDR2 FQNEAQ (reference sequence). V lost 7 bases, J lost 8 bases, and 20 bases stayed unmatched. The CDR3 protein is CASNPGARQGASVDEQFF. CDR3 in DNA: TGTGCCAGCAACCCAGGGGCTAGACAGGGGGCATCAGTCGATGAGCAGTTCTTC.

The V gene is TRBV18, the J gene TRBJ2-7; 7 bases map to TRBD1. The CDR3 is 15 residues long. The ends lost 2 bases at V and 1 base at J; junction bases unmatched: 5. Germline values: CDR1 KGHSH, CDR2 LQKENI. Written as DNA, the CDR3 is TGTGCCAGCTCACCAAGACAGGGCGGGTCCTACGAGCAGTACTTC. Its protein is CASSPRQGGSYEQYF.

This sequence joins TRBV6-5 and TRBJ2-5; TRBD1 aligns across 7 bases. Germline V gene lookup returns CDR1 MNHEY and CDR2 SVGAGI. CDR3 length: 15 amino acids. V gave up 2 bases and J gave up 4 bases; unmatched junction bases: 7. The CDR3 DNA follows: TGTGCCAGCAGTTACGACAGGGTTCACGGAGAGACCCAGTACTTC. This translates into CASSYDRVHGETQYF.

This clone was seen only a few times. J is TRBJ2-4 and V is TRBV28; 14 positions agree with TRBD2. With V trimmed by 2 bases and J by 0 bases, 9 bases remained unmatched. The CDR3 consists of 20 residues. Germline V gives CDR1 MDHEN, CDR2 SYDVKM. CDR3 loop: CASSLRWTSGGILAKNIQYF. In DNA form, the CDR3 reads TGTGCCAGCAGTTTAAGATGGACTAGCGGGGGGATCCTAGCCAAAAACATTCAGTACTTC.

This clone was detected a few times. The chain couples TRBV6-5 to TRBJ2-2, with 8 bases identical to TRBD1. With V trimmed by 4 bases and J by 7 bases, 8 bases remained unmatched. Germline lookup yields CDR1 MNHEY and CDR2 SVGAGI. The CDR3 has 15 amino acids. Here the CDR3 DNA reads TGTGCCAGCAGTTTTCAGGGGGCTGGTGGCGGGGAGCTGTTTTTT. It yields the protein CASSFQGAGGGELFF.

V gene TRBV19 combines with J gene TRBJ2-2; unclear D gene. Trimming removed 6 bases from V and 0 bases from J, with 11 bases in between. Germline V CDR1 and CDR2: LNHDA, SQIVND (reference sequence). The CDR3 runs to 15 residues. The CDR3 sequence is CASRSPSANTGELFF. The CDR3 nucleotides are TGTGCCAGTAGAAGTCCAAGCGCGAACACCGGGGAGCTGTTTTTT. The full variable domain, completed using reference TRBV19 and TRBJ2-2, is DGGITQSPKYLFRKEGQNVTLSCEQNLNHDAMYWYRQDPGQGLRLIYYSQIVNDFQKGDIAEGYSVSREKKESFPLTVTSAQKNPTAFYLCASRSPSANTGELFFGEGSRLTVL.

This chain connects TRBV18 to TRBJ2-5; 10 bases are shared with TRBD1. J was trimmed by 2 bases and V by 3 bases; bases with no gene match: 9. From germline, CDR1 is KGHSH and CDR2 LQKENI. The CDR3 runs 17 residues. CDR3: CASSPPGTGVIQETQYF. Here the CDR3 DNA reads TGTGCCAGCTCACCCCCCGGGACAGGGGTCATACAAGAGACCCAGTACTTC. The entire variable domain, with the rest obtained from reference TRBV18 and TRBJ2-5, is as follows: NAGVMQNPRHLVRRRGQEARLRCSPMKGHSHVYWYRQLPEEGLKFMVYLQKENIIDESGMPKERFSAEFPKEGPSILRIQQVVRGDSAAYFCASSPPGTGVIQETQYFGPGTRLLVL.

This clone was seen more than once but under ten times. The chain is built from TRBV27 and TRBJ1-2, with TRBD1 matching over 10 bases. Germline V gene lookup returns CDR1 MNHEY and CDR2 SMNVEV (reference sequence). The CDR3 is 15 amino acids. Trimming at V came to 3 bases and at J to 8 bases, leaving 9 bases not matched to a gene. The CDR3 sequence: CASSLGETGGGGYTF. CDR3 nucleotide sequence: TGTGCCAGCAGTTTGGGTGAGACAGGGGGCGGGGGCTACACCTTC.

This clone has only one observation. V and J are TRBV6-5 and TRBJ1-2, with 7 bases aligning to TRBD1. J was trimmed by 4 bases and V by 8 bases; bases with no gene match: 7. Germline loops: CDR1 MNHEY, CDR2 SVGAGI. The CDR3 totals 13 residues. The CDR3 coding sequence is TGTGCCAGCGGCCATACAGGGGTCTATGGCTACACCTTC. It codes for CASGHTGVYGYTF.

The CDR3 region is CASSSTGGTQPQHF. Here the CDR3 DNA reads TGTGCCAGCAGTTCGACAGGGGGCACCCAGCCCCAGCATTTT. V is TRBV6-5 and J is TRBJ1-5, with TRBD1 matching 10 bases. Trimming at V came to 4 bases and at J to 7 bases, leaving 4 bases not matched to a gene. This CDR3 is 14 amino acids long. Germline assignment: CDR1 MNHEY and CDR2 SVGAGI.

This chain links TRBV9 with TRBJ1-2; TRBD1 might be the D (5 bases). The germline V and J ends were trimmed by 3 bases and 1 base, with 16 bases remaining between them. Germline assignment: CDR1 SGDLS and CDR2 YYNGEE. The CDR3 spans 16 residues. The CDR3 coding sequence is TGTGCCAGCAGCGAGGGGCCTGGAGGGGTTAACTATGGCTACACCTTC. Its translation: CASSEGPGGVNYGYTF.

The J gene is TRBJ2-1, the V gene TRBV19; TRBD2 agrees at 7 bases. This CDR3 comprises 15 residues. J lost 0 bases, V lost 4 bases, and 3 bases had no gene match. The germline CDR1 and CDR2 sequences are LNHDA and SQIVND (reference sequence). CDR3 sequence: CASSNSGSSYNEQFF. CDR3 DNA: TGTGCCAGTAGTAATAGCGGGTCCTCCTACAATGAGCAGTTCTTC.

The rearrangement uses TRBV14 and TRBJ2-7; 8 positions match TRBD1. Germline V gene sequence: CDR1 SGHDN, CDR2 FVKESK. V lost 2 bases to trimming and J lost 3 bases; unmatched junction nucleotides: 6. This CDR3 has 15 amino acids. CDR3 protein: CASSQLDRGSYEQYF. CDR3 nucleotides: TGTGCCAGCAGCCAATTAGACAGGGGAAGCTACGAGCAGTACTTC.

CDR3 in amino acids: CASTRVDRVDTQYF. CDR3 sequence (DNA): TGTGCCAGCACCCGGGTGGACAGAGTAGATACGCAGTATTTT. The rearrangement links TRBV5-8 to TRBJ2-3; maybe TRBD1 (6 bases). From germline, CDR1 is SGHTS and CDR2 YDEGEE. V was clipped by 6 bases and J by 5 bases, with 16 bases between them. This CDR3 has 14 residues.

The chain has TRBV5-1 and TRBJ2-6; D call uncertain. CDR1 SGHRS and CDR2 YFSETQ come from the germline V gene. This CDR3 is built from 15 residues. The V end was cut by 3 bases, the J end by 1 base, with 8 bases between. CDR3 sequence reads: CASSSTPSGANVLTF. Written as DNA, the CDR3 is TGCGCCAGCAGCTCGACACCTTCTGGGGCCAACGTCCTGACTTTC.

For this clone: The same CDR3 also results from other DNA sequences found in this sample. The chain couples TRBV6-1 to TRBJ1-5; D unclear. Looked up from germline, CDR1 is MNHNS and CDR2 is SASEGT. Deletions cut 2 bases from V and 7 bases from J, with 9 bases between. This CDR3 region has 13 residues. The CDR3 protein is CASSENRGQPQHF. The CDR3 DNA reads as TGTGCCAGCAGTGAAAACCGGGGACAGCCCCAGCATTTT.

This clone came up once. The gene calls are TRBV5-4 and TRBJ1-2; a possible D gene is TRBD1 (5 bases). CDR1 and CDR2 (germline): SGHNT, YYREEE (reference sequence). V lost 4 bases and J lost 8, with 15 bases in between. CDR3 length: 13 residues. The CDR3 DNA sequence: TGTGCCAGCAGCACCCCCAAGGGGCGAGGCTACACCTTC. This codes for CASSTPKGRGYTF.

The chain employs TRBV4-2 and TRBJ2-7; 7 nucleotides agree with TRBD2. The CDR3 has 16 amino acids. V lost 0 bases to trimming and J lost 1 base; unmatched junction nucleotides: 6. The germline V gene has CDR1 LGHNA and CDR2 YNFKEQ. The CDR3 region is CASSQDLTGGSYEQYF. In DNA, the CDR3 is TGTGCCAGCAGCCAAGATTTGACGGGGGGTTCCTACGAGCAGTACTTC.

V gene TRBV18 combines with J gene TRBJ2-1; 8 nucleotides align to TRBD2. The CDR3 length is 17 residues. J lost 3 bases, V lost 0 bases, and 7 bases had no gene match. From germline, CDR1 is KGHSH and CDR2 LQKENI. The CDR3 sequence is CASSPPSGGTNYNEQFF. CDR3 bases: TGTGCCAGCTCACCACCGTCGGGGGGGACTAACTACAATGAGCAGTTCTTC.